A selection of T cell receptor beta chains follows, all from one sample in a study of T cells in tumors after PD-1 blockade. The table came from immunoSEQ multiplex PCR; TCRdb's copy has only in-frame clones and leaves some out. Of about 7,600 clones listed, 62% are singletons. The specimen comprised tumor tissue, sampled after anti-PD-1 treatment. The receptors originated from a human donor with basal cell carcinoma. The CDR3 runs from the conserved cysteine through the conserved F or W.

v_gene: TRBV15; CDR3aa: CATSREGTGYEQYF
v_gene: TRBV7-2; CDR3aa: CASSDRTSGGARDTQYF
v_gene: TRBV2; CDR3aa: CASRGAGRNTGELFF
v_gene: TRBV6-2/TRBV6-3; CDR3aa: CASSYYTANYGYTF
v_gene: TRBV5-4; CDR3aa: CASSLGREVYGYTF
v_gene: TRBV3-1/TRBV3-2; CDR3aa: CASSRTSGSYEQYF
v_gene: TRBV9; CDR3aa: CASSLGTSGGDTQYF
v_gene: TRBV30; CDR3aa: CAWKDRGTDTQYF
v_gene: TRBV24-1; CDR3aa: CATSGGVRGCMNTQYF
v_gene: TRBV18; CDR3aa: CASSPPTGSRYEQYF
v_gene: TRBV30; CDR3aa: CAWSQGSLYGYTF
v_gene: TRBV12-5; CDR3aa: CASGLDPEETQYF
v_gene: TRBV30; CDR3aa: CAWRAKQGAETQYF
v_gene: TRBV19; CDR3aa: CASSIARASGGSFYEQYF
v_gene: TRBV15; CDR3aa: CATSILTGGGEQFF
v_gene: TRBV5-6; CDR3aa: CASSQGATEAFF
v_gene: TRBV24-1; CDR3aa: CATSDQGQKQETQYF
v_gene: TRBV7-2; CDR3aa: CASSLGGSAYEQYF
v_gene: TRBV10-3; CDR3aa: CAISVQGPYGYTF
v_gene: TRBV24-1; CDR3aa: CATSDRDNNQPQHF
v_gene: TRBV5-1; CDR3aa: CASSYSLLGGAEAFF
v_gene: TRBV3-1/TRBV3-2; CDR3aa: CASSQVSGGADTQYF
v_gene: TRBV5-1; CDR3aa: CASSFASGGTYEQYF
v_gene: TRBV9; CDR3aa: CASSVSGGVRDEQFF
v_gene: TRBV9; CDR3aa: CASSVGLAYPYNEQFF
v_gene: TRBV7-9; CDR3aa: CASSSGTAGGEQYF
v_gene: TRBV21-1; CDR3aa: CATPEGVGNTEAFF
v_gene: TRBV5-6; CDR3aa: CASSFLRTVKEHYNSPLHF
v_gene: TRBV29-1; CDR3aa: CSVDEAGINYGYTF
v_gene: TRBV15; CDR3aa: CATTSSQGVWQPQHF
v_gene: TRBV7-6; CDR3aa: CASSLEDRGWEQYF
v_gene: TRBV7-2; CDR3aa: CASSSPAGQRNNSPLHF
v_gene: TRBV28; CDR3aa: CASTLTGAPYEQYF
v_gene: TRBV5-1; CDR3aa: CASSYDREGGYTF
v_gene: TRBV28; CDR3aa: CASSSMRADTQYF
v_gene: TRBV6-1; CDR3aa: CASTDVSSGNTIYF
v_gene: TRBV5-1; CDR3aa: CASSLKGTSSTDTQYF
v_gene: TRBV3-1/TRBV3-2; CDR3aa: CASSQEGASRGNTIYF
v_gene: TRBV15; CDR3aa: CATSTEDGPGNQPQHF
v_gene: TRBV10-1; CDR3aa: CASSGVSGDKYF
v_gene: TRBV6-4; CDR3aa: CASSALAGLADTQYF
v_gene: TRBV3-1/TRBV3-2; CDR3aa: CASSLQDRVSGELFF
v_gene: TRBV6-2/TRBV6-3; CDR3aa: CASSTLRTGYQETQYF
v_gene: TRBV3-1/TRBV3-2; CDR3aa: CASSPTLFNNDEQFF
v_gene: TRBV7-9; CDR3aa: CASVGLATNTGELFF
v_gene: TRBV27; CDR3aa: CASSFGGAKGYTF
v_gene: TRBV28; CDR3aa: CASSLDRANQPQHF
v_gene: TRBV5-1; CDR3aa: CASSLGLAGDRSYEQYF
v_gene: TRBV4-2; CDR3aa: CASSQEPSGGQETQYF
v_gene: TRBV3-1/TRBV3-2; CDR3aa: CASSQDYPPGELFF
v_gene: TRBV7-9; CDR3aa: CASSLALGGNTEAFF
v_gene: TRBV19; CDR3aa: CASSITQGSGYTF
v_gene: TRBV6-5; CDR3aa: CASRWTENTGELFF
v_gene: TRBV30; CDR3aa: CAWSTTWGAFF
v_gene: TRBV13; CDR3aa: CASSLDRSGEQETQYF
v_gene: TRBV30; CDR3aa: CAWSAGDRGYQETQYF
v_gene: TRBV7-8; CDR3aa: CASSWQAVSPGELFF
v_gene: TRBV27; CDR3aa: CASTASGAGYYGYTF
v_gene: TRBV6-1; CDR3aa: CASSERAGAPDTQYF